This is a list of T cell receptor beta chains from one sample in a study of shared clonotypes between healthy human individuals. Repertoires were generated with immunoSEQ multiplex PCR, while TCRdb's copy carries only in-frame clones and drops some. Of about 2.1 million clones in the sample, 85% to 95% are singletons; the top ten hold 1.7%. The source material was naive CD8+ T cells from PBMCs. The receptor set was obtained from a man younger than 35 in good health. Some clones in this sample may be carry-over from other donors' samples. Both conserved end residues are part of each CDR3. D genes are given only for firm matches. Clone size appears in some rows only: once, few, many, or a class for an expanded clone.

DNA | CDR3 | D | V | size | J
TGTGCCAGCAGTTTTCCCCCTTACTACGAGCAGTACTTC | CASSFPPYYEQYF | - | TRBV28 | - | TRBJ2-7
TGTGCCTGGGCTACAGGGGCCCTGGTAATCCAGCAGTTCTTC | CAWATGALVIQQFF | TRBD1 | TRBV30 | - | TRBJ2-1
TGTGCCAGCAGCCCCCGGACAGGGGGAGGGACCGGGGAGCTGTTTTTT | CASSPRTGGGTGELFF | TRBD1 | TRBV9 | - | TRBJ2-2
TGTGCCAGCAGCCGCGTTAGTGCCACTGAAGCTTTCTTT | CASSRVSATEAFF | - | TRBV7-9 | once | TRBJ1-1
TGTGCCAGCAGCGTAGCTGCGGGGGACGGGGGCTACACCTTC | CASSVAAGDGGYTF | - | TRBV9 | few | TRBJ1-2
TGCAGCGTTGAAGTGCCCCACGGGGGGACAGGGATATACGAGCAGTACTTC | CSVEVPHGGTGIYEQYF | TRBD1 | TRBV29-1 | - | TRBJ2-7
TGTGCCAGCAGCTCGCCTGGGGCTCACTATGGCTACACCTTC | CASSSPGAHYGYTF | - | TRBV7-8 | - | TRBJ1-2
TGTGCCAGCAGTTATCAAGGACACGTCAATGAGCAGTTCTTC | CASSYQGHVNEQFF | - | TRBV6-5 | - | TRBJ2-1
TGTGCCAGCAGCGGGGAGGGGGCGAGCAATCAGCCCCAGCATTTT | CASSGEGASNQPQHF | TRBD1 | TRBV7-9 | few | TRBJ1-5
TGTGCCAGCATGGGAGGGCCGGGACAGGGGAACACTGAAGCTTTCTTT | CASMGGPGQGNTEAFF | TRBD1 | TRBV27 | - | TRBJ1-1
TGCGCCAGCAGCTTGGTCCGGCAGGGGGCTATCAATGAGCAGTTCTTC | CASSLVRQGAINEQFF | TRBD1 | TRBV5-1 | - | TRBJ2-1
TGTGCCAGCAGCCCTCCTGGGGGTCGCAGCAATCAGCCCCAGCATTTT | CASSPPGGRSNQPQHF | - | TRBV7-9 | - | TRBJ1-5
TGTGCCAGCAGTTCTATAGCGGGGACCTTAGATACGCAGTATTTT | CASSSIAGTLDTQYF | TRBD2 | TRBV28 | once | TRBJ2-3
TGTGCCAGCAGTTTCGGGACAACTCTAGGGAATGAGCAGTTCTTC | CASSFGTTLGNEQFF | - | TRBV27 | - | TRBJ2-1
TGTGCCAGCAGCTTTGGCGGTCAATTGGGCTCCTACGAGCAGTACTTC | CASSFGGQLGSYEQYF | - | TRBV7-9 | - | TRBJ2-7
TGTGCCTCCCTGGGGGAGGGAAACACCATATATTTT | CASLGEGNTIYF | - | TRBV10-3 | - | TRBJ1-3
TGCGCCAGCAGCGGGATAAGAGGCGGCCTAGCGGGATATGAGCAGTTCTTC | CASSGIRGGLAGYEQFF | TRBD2 | TRBV4-1 | once | TRBJ2-1
TGTGCCAGCAGTTACCTGACAGGGGACTCACCCCTCCACTTT | CASSYLTGDSPLHF | TRBD1 | TRBV6-6 | - | TRBJ1-6
TGTGCCAGCAGTTACTCGATTACCGATGGCTACACCTTC | CASSYSITDGYTF | - | TRBV6-5 | - | TRBJ1-2
TGTGCCAGTAGTCCATGGACAGGGGGCAATCAGCCCCAGCATTTT | CASSPWTGGNQPQHF | TRBD1 | TRBV19 | - | TRBJ1-5
TGTGCCAGCAGCTTAGGCCGGGGTCCCACTGAAGCTTTCTTT | CASSLGRGPTEAFF | - | TRBV7-6 | - | TRBJ1-1
TGTGCCAGCAGTGAAGGGGGGGACTATAGCTCCTACAATGAGCAGTTCTTC | CASSEGGDYSSYNEQFF | TRBD2 | TRBV2 | - | TRBJ2-1
TGTGCCAGCCGGGACTGGGCGTCTGGGGCCAACGTCCTGACTTTC | CASRDWASGANVLTF | - | TRBV2 | - | TRBJ2-6
TGTGCCACCCGCAGGGTTAGCTCCTACGAGCAGTACTTC | CATRRVSSYEQYF | - | TRBV28 | - | TRBJ2-7
TGTGCCAGCAGCTTGAACACTGAAGCTTTCTTT | CASSLNTEAFF | - | TRBV5-4 | - | TRBJ1-1
TGTGCCAGCAGTTTAGGGCATCCGGGACAGCCTTCCTACAATGAGCAGTTCTTC | CASSLGHPGQPSYNEQFF | TRBD1 | TRBV27 | - | TRBJ2-1
TGTGCCAGCAGCCGCGACCCGGGAGCCAGCTACTATGGCTACACCTTC | CASSRDPGASYYGYTF | - | TRBV11-2 | - | TRBJ1-2
TGTGCCAGCAGCTCCGGGACAGGATATGAAGCTTTCTTT | CASSSGTGYEAFF | TRBD1 | TRBV7-9 | once | TRBJ1-1
TGTGCCAGCAGCTTATGGGCAGGGTGGTATGAGCAGTTCTTC | CASSLWAGWYEQFF | - | TRBV7-2 | - | TRBJ2-1
TGTGCCAGCAGCTCCAAACCAAATAGACTAGGCGGGGAGACCCAGTACTTC | CASSSKPNRLGGETQYF | - | TRBV11-2 | - | TRBJ2-5
TGTGCCAGCAGCGCTACTAGAAGTTTTACGCAGTATTTT | CASSATRSFTQYF | - | TRBV9 | - | TRBJ2-3
TGCGCCAGCAGTGAGTCAGCGGGAATAGACACAGATACGCAGTATTTT | CASSESAGIDTDTQYF | TRBD2 | TRBV10-1 | - | TRBJ2-3
TGTGCCAGTACCCCCTCGGGGCTTCACACTGAAGCTTTCTTT | CASTPSGLHTEAFF | - | TRBV19 | - | TRBJ1-1
TGTGCCAGCAGTGTAACAGGGTTGGCTAATGAAAAACTGTTTTTT | CASSVTGLANEKLFF | - | TRBV27 | - | TRBJ1-4
TGTGCCAGCAGCTTAGCGGCGGGAGGGCACAATCAGCCCCAGCATTTT | CASSLAAGGHNQPQHF | - | TRBV7-8 | few | TRBJ1-5
TGTGCCATCAGTGAGGGTCAAAACCCCGAGCAGTACTTC | CAISEGQNPEQYF | - | TRBV10-3 | - | TRBJ2-7
TGTGCCAGCAGTGGAAGGACCACCAGGGACGAGCAGTACTTC | CASSGRTTRDEQYF | - | TRBV2 | - | TRBJ2-7
TGTGCCAGTAGTACCTCGGGCTCCCTCTACGAGCAGTACTTC | CASSTSGSLYEQYF | - | TRBV19 | - | TRBJ2-7
TGTGCCAGCAACGGGACACCGAGCAATCAGCCCCAGCATTTT | CASNGTPSNQPQHF | - | TRBV6-5 | - | TRBJ1-5
TGCGCCAGCAGCCAAGCCTCGTGGCCCGATCAGGCCGGGGAGCTGTTTTTT | CASSQASWPDQAGELFF | - | TRBV4-1 | - | TRBJ2-2
TGTGCCAGCGGGCGTCGCGATTACTCTGGGGCCAACGTCCTGACTTTC | CASGRRDYSGANVLTF | - | TRBV27 | - | TRBJ2-6
TGTGCCAGCAGCTTTCAACAGGGGGCGAGGTACGAGCAGTACTTC | CASSFQQGARYEQYF | TRBD1 | TRBV11-2 | - | TRBJ2-7
TGTGCCACGGCCCAGGGCTATAATTCACCCCTCCACTTT | CATAQGYNSPLHF | - | TRBV7-9 | - | TRBJ1-6
TGTGCCACCAGGGGACAGGGTCACCACGAGCAGTACTTC | CATRGQGHHEQYF | TRBD1 | TRBV15 | - | TRBJ2-7
TGTGCCAGCAGCTCCAGCGTGGGAGGTAACCACAATGAGCAGTTCTTC | CASSSSVGGNHNEQFF | - | TRBV7-9 | - | TRBJ2-1
TGTGCCAGCAGCTGGACAGGGGGCCACGAGCAGTACTTC | CASSWTGGHEQYF | TRBD1 | TRBV27 | - | TRBJ2-7
TGTGCCAGCAGCCCGGGGGTAGCGGGAAACAATGAGCAGTTCTTC | CASSPGVAGNNEQFF | TRBD2 | TRBV7-9 | - | TRBJ2-1
TGTGCCAGCAGATGGAGCGCGTCCTTGCCCTACGAGCAGTACTTC | CASRWSASLPYEQYF | - | TRBV2 | - | TRBJ2-7
TGTGCCAGCAGCGAAGCGCGACGAGGGGGTGCCGGGGAGCTGTTTTTT | CASSEARRGGAGELFF | - | TRBV9 | - | TRBJ2-2
TGTGCCACCTCTTCGAATGCGGAGAACACCGGGGAGCTGTTTTTT | CATSSNAENTGELFF | - | TRBV27 | - | TRBJ2-2
TGTGCCAGCAAGCGCTCTAGGACTGGTTACAATGAGCAGTTCTTC | CASKRSRTGYNEQFF | - | TRBV27 | - | TRBJ2-1
TGTGCCAGCAGCTTGGGGTCGTCCGGGGAGCTGTTTTTT | CASSLGSSGELFF | - | TRBV11-2 | - | TRBJ2-2
TGTGCCAGCAGCCAAGGACCGGGACTAGCTTCCAATGAGCAGTTCTTC | CASSQGPGLASNEQFF | TRBD2 | TRBV14 | - | TRBJ2-1
TGTGCCAGCAGTTCAATCCTGCGGGGTGAGCAGTTCTTC | CASSSILRGEQFF | - | TRBV28 | - | TRBJ2-1
TGTGCCAGCAGCTCTCTTATAGCGGGAGCAGCCCACGAGCAGTACTTC | CASSSLIAGAAHEQYF | TRBD2 | TRBV7-6 | - | TRBJ2-7
TGCGCCAGCAGTGAGGGCGTATCTAGCACAGATACGCAGTATTTT | CASSEGVSSTDTQYF | - | TRBV10-1 | - | TRBJ2-3
TGTGCCAGCAGCTTAAGCAGTGGTGGCACTGAAGCTTTCTTT | CASSLSSGGTEAFF | - | TRBV7-3 | - | TRBJ1-1
TGTGCCAGCAGCCAAGATAACAGGGCGCCCGGGGCCAACGTCCTGACTTTC | CASSQDNRAPGANVLTF | - | TRBV4-2 | - | TRBJ2-6
TGTGCCAGCAGTGTAGCGGGAGGGCCTTACGAGCAGTACTTC | CASSVAGGPYEQYF | TRBD2 | TRBV6-1 | - | TRBJ2-7